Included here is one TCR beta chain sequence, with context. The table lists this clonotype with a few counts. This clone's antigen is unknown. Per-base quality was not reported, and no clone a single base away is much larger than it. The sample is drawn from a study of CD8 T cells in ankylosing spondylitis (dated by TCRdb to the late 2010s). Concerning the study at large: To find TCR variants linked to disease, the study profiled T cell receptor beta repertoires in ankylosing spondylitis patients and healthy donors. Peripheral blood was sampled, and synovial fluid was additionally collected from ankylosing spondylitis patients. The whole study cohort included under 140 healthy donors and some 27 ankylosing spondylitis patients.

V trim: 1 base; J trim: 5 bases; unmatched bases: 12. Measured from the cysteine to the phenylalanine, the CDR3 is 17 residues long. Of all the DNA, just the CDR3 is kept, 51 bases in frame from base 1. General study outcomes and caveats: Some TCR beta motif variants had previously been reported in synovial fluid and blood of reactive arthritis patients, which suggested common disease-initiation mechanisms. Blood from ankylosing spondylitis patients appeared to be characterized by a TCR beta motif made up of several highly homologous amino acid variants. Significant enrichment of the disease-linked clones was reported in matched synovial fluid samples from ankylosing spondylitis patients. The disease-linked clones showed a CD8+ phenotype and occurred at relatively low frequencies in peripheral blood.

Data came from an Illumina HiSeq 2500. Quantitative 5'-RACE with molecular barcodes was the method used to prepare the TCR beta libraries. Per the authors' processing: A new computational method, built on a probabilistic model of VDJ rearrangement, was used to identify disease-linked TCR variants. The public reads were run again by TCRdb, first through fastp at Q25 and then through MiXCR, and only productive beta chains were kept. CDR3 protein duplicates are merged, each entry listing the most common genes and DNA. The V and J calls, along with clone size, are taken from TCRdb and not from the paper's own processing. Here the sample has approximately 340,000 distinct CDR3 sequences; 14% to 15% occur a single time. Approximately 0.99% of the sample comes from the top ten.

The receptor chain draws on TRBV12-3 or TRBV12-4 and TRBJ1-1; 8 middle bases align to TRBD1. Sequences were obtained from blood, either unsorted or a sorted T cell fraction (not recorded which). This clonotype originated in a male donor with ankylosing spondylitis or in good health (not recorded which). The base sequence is TGTGCCAGCAGTTTAGAACGCCGGACAGGGCAGGGGACTGAAGCTTTCTTT. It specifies CASSLERRTGQGTEAFF.